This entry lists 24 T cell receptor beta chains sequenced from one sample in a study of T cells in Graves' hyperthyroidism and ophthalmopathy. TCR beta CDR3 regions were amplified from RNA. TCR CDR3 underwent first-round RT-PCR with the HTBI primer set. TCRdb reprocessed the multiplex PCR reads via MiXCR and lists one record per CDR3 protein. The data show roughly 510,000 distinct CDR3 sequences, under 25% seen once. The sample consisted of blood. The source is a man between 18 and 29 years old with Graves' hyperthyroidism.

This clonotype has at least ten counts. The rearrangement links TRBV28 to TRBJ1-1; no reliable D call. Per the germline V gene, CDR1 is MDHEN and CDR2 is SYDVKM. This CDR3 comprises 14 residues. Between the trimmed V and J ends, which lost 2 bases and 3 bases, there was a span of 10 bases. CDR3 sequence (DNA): TGTGCCAGCAGTTTAGCTGACTGGGACACTGAAGCTTTCTTT. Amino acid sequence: CASSLADWDTEAFF.

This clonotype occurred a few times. Here the CDR3 reads CASSPSRRPGQPQHF. The CDR3 region has the DNA TGTGCCAGCAGTCCCAGCCGGCGGCCGGGGCAGCCCCAGCATTTT. The V and J genes are TRBV27 and TRBJ1-5, with no clear D. This CDR3 comprises 15 residues. The germline gives CDR1 MNHEY, CDR2 SMNVEV (reference sequence). With 5 bases removed from V and 7 bases from J, the gap between germline ends came to 18 bases.

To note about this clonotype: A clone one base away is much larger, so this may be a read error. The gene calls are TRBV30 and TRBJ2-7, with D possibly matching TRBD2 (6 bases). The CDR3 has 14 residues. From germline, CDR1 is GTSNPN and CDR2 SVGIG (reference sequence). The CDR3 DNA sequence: TGTGACTTTTTAACTGGCGGGGCGGACTACGAGCAGTACTTC. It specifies CDFLTGGADYEQYF.

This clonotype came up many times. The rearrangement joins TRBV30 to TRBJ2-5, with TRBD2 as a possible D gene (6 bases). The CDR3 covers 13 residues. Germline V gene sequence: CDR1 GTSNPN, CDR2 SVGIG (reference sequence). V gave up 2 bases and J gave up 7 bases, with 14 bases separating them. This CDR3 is CAWSWGLSGTQYF. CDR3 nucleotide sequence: TGTGCCTGGAGTTGGGGACTTTCAGGGACCCAGTACTTC.

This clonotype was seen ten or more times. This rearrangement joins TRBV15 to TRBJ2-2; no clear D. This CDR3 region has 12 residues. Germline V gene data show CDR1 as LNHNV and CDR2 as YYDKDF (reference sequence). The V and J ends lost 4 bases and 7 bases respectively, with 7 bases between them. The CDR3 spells CATSKRNGELFF. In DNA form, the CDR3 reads TGTGCCACCAGCAAAAGGAACGGGGAGCTGTTTTTT.

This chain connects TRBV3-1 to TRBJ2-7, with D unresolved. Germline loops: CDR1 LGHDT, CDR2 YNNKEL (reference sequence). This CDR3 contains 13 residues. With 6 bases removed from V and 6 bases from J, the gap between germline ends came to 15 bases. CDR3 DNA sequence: TGTGCCAGCAGTCCACAGTTAAGCGTCGAGCAGTACTTC. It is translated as CASSPQLSVEQYF.

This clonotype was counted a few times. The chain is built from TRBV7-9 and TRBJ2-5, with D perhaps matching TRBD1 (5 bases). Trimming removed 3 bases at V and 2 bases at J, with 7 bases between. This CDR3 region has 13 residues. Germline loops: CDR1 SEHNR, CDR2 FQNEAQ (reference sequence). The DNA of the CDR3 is TGTGCCAGCAGCTTCAGGGATCAAGAGACCCAGTACTTC. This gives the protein CASSFRDQETQYF.

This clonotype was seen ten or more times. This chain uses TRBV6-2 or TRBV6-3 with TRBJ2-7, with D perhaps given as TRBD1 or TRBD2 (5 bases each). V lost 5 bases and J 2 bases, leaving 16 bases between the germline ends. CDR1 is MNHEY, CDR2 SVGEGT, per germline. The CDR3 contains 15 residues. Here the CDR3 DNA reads TGTGCCAGCAGTCTTACGGGGCTGTCAGCCTACGAGCAGTACTTC. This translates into CASSLTGLSAYEQYF.

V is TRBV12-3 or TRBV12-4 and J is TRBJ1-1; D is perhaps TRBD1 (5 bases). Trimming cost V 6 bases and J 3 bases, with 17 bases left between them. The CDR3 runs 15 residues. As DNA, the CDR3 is TGTGCCAGCAGGGGACCGAAGGTTGTTTACACTGAAGCTTTCTTT. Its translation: CASRGPKVVYTEAFF.

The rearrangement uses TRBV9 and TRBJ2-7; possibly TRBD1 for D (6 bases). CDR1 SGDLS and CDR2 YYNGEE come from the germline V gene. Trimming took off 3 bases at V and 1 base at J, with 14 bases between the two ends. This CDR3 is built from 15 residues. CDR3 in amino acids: CASSAAAGVSYEQYF. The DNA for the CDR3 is TGTGCCAGCAGCGCCGCTGCAGGGGTATCCTACGAGCAGTACTTC.

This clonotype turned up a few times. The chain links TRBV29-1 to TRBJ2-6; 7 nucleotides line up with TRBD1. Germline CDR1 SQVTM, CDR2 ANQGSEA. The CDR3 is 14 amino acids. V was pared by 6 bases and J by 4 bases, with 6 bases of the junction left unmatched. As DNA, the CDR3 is TGCAGCGTGCAACAGGGGTCCGGGGCCAACGTCCTGACTTTC. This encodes CSVQQGSGANVLTF.

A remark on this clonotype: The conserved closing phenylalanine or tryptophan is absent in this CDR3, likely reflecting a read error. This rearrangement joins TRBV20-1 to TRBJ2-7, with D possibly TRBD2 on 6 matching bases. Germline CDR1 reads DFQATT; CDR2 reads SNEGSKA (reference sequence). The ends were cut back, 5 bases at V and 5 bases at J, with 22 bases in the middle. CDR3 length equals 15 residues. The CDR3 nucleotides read TGCAGTGCTCGAGGAGGGGCCGAGGGTTACCACGAGCAGTACTAC. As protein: CSARGGAEGYHEQYY.

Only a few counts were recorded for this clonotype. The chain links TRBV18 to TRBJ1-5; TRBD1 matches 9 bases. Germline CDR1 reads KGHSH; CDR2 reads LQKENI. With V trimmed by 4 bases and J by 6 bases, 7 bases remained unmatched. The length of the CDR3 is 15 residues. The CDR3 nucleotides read TGTGCCAGCTCACAGGAAGGGACAGGGCTTCAGCCCCAGCATTTT. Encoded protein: CASSQEGTGLQPQHF.

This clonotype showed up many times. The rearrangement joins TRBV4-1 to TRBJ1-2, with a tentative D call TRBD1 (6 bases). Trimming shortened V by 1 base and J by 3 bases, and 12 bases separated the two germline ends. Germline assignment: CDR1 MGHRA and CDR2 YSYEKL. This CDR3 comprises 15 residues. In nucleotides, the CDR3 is TGCGCCAGCAGCCAAGGGGGGGGGCAGGACTATGGCTACACCTTC. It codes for CASSQGGGQDYGYTF.

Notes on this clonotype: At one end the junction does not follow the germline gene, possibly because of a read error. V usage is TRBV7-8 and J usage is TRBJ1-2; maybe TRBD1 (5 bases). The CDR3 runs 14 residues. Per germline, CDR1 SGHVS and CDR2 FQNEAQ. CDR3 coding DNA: TGTGTCAGCAGTTACGAACAGGTTCGGTACGGCTACACCTTC. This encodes CVSSYEQVRYGYTF.

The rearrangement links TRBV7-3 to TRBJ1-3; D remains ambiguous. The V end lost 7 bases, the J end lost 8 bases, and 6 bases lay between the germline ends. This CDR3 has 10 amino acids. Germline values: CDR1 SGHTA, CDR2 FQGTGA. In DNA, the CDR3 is TGTGCCAGCACGCGGGACACCATATATTTT. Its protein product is CASTRDTIYF.

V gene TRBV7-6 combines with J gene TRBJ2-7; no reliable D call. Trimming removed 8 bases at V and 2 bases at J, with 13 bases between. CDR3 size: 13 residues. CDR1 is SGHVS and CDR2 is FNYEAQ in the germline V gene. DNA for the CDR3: TGTGCCAGCGAAGAAACAGACACCTACGAGCAGTACTTC. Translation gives CASEETDTYEQYF.

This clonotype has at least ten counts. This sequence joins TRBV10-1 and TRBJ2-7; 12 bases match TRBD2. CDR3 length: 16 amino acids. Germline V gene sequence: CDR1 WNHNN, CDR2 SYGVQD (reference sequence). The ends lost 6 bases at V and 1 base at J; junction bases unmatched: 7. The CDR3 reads CASRILTSGGSYEQYF. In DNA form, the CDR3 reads TGCGCCAGCAGAATCCTGACTAGCGGGGGTTCCTACGAGCAGTACTTC.

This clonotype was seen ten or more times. CDR3 loop: CASSPGGGSSSYEQYF. DNA of the CDR3: TGCGCCAGCAGCCCGGGGGGGGGCTCAAGCTCCTACGAGCAGTACTTC. V usage is TRBV4-1 and J usage is TRBJ2-7, with 8 bases that match TRBD2. CDR1 and CDR2 (germline): MGHRA, YSYEKL. V was pared by 4 bases and J by 0 bases, with 8 bases of the junction left unmatched. This CDR3 has 16 amino acids.

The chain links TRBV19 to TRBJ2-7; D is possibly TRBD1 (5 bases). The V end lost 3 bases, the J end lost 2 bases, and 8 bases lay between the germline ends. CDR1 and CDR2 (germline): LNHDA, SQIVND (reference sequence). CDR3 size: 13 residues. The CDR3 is CASSMDMTYEQYF. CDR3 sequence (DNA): TGTGCCAGTAGTATGGACATGACCTACGAGCAGTACTTC.

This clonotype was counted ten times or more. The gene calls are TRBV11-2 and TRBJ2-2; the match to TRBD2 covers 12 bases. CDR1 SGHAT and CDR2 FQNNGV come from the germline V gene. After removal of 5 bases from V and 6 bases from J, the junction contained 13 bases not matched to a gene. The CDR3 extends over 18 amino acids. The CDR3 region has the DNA TGTGCCAGCAGCGCCGCTCTAGCGGGGGGGCCGGGACCCGGGGAGCTGTTTTTT. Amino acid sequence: CASSAALAGGPGPGELFF.

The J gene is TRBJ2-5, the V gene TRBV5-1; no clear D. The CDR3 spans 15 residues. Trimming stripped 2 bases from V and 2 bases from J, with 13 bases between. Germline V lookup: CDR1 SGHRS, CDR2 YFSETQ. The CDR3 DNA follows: TGCGCCAGCAGCTTAACCCCGACAAATCAAGAGACCCAGTACTTC. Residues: CASSLTPTNQETQYF.

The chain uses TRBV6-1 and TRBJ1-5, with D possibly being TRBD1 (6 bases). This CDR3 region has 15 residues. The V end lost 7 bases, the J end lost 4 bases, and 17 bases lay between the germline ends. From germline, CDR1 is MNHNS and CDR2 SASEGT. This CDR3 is CASTAVMGANQPQHF. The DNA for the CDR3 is TGTGCCAGCACCGCCGTGATGGGGGCAAATCAGCCCCAGCATTTT.

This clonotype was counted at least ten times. The CDR3 DNA reads TGTGCCAGCAGTTTACGGCTCTACGATAGCAATCAGCCCCAGCATTTT. It codes for CASSLRLYDSNQPQHF. The V call is TRBV28, the J call TRBJ1-5; D unclear. The CDR3 totals 16 residues. With 2 bases removed from V and 0 bases from J, the gap between germline ends came to 11 bases. Per the germline V gene, CDR1 is MDHEN and CDR2 is SYDVKM.